A selection of T cell receptor beta chains follows, all from one sample in a study of technical replicates of blood from several donors. Data came from immunoSEQ multiplex PCR; TCRdb stores just in-frame clones and leaves some out. This sample has fewer than 85,000 clones, with roughly 89% found just once. Sequencing used T cells isolated from PBMCs. These receptors came from a human donor in good health. The CDR3 runs from the conserved cysteine through the conserved F or W. The D gene is left open where the match is weak. Only part of the rows carry a size: once, few, many, or a class if the clone is expanded.

abundance	v_gene	j_gene	d_gene	CDR3nt	CDR3aa
.	TRBV18	TRBJ1-4	TRBD1	TGTGCCAGCACCAGCCCGGGACAGCCTAATGAAAAACTGTTTTTT	CASTSPGQPNEKLFF
.	TRBV9	TRBJ1-3	TRBD1	TGTGCCAGCAGCGTGGGGACAGGGGGCGGAAACACCATATATTTT	CASSVGTGGGNTIYF
few	TRBV10-2	TRBJ2-7	.	TGCGCCAGCAGTGTTCTCGGTTACTCCTACGAGCAGTACTTC	CASSVLGYSYEQYF
.	TRBV30	TRBJ1-4	.	TGTGCCTGGAGTCGGAGGTCGGGCGAAAAACTGTTTTTT	CAWSRRSGEKLFF
.	TRBV10-2	TRBJ2-7	.	TGCGCCAGCAGTGGGACACTATCCTACGAGCAGTACTTC	CASSGTLSYEQYF
.	TRBV28	TRBJ2-5	TRBD2	TGTGCCAGCAGTTCCTGGACTAGATGGACCCAGTACTTC	CASSSWTRWTQYF
.	TRBV27	TRBJ1-2	TRBD1	TGTGCCAGCAGTCCGGAAGGGCAGGGGGCGCCCGGCTACACCTTC	CASSPEGQGAPGYTF
.	TRBV7-9	TRBJ2-1	TRBD2	TGTGCCAGCAGCTATATAGCGGGAGGCCAATACAATGAGCAGTTCTTC	CASSYIAGGQYNEQFF
once	TRBV10-3	TRBJ1-4	.	TGTGCCATCAGTGAGTCCCGGGGTGAAAAACTGTTTTTT	CAISESRGEKLFF
.	TRBV18	TRBJ2-1	.	TGTGCCAGCTCGGTACAGGGTTCCTACAATGAGCAGTTCTTC	CASSVQGSYNEQFF
.	TRBV29-1	TRBJ2-1	TRBD2	TGCAGCGGCTACCCGACTAGCGGGAGGTTGAGGGAGCAGTTCTTC	CSGYPTSGRLREQFF
.	TRBV5-4	TRBJ2-7	TRBD1	TGTGCCAGCAGCTACCGGACAGGTAACGAGCAGTACTTC	CASSYRTGNEQYF
.	TRBV11-2	TRBJ2-1	.	TGTGCCACCACCTGGGGGCTCAGAGGTGAGCAGTTCTTC	CATTWGLRGEQFF
.	TRBV5-1	TRBJ2-7	.	TGCGCCAGCAGCTTTACCGGGACTGCGAGGCTCGAGCAGTACTTC	CASSFTGTARLEQYF
.	TRBV9	TRBJ1-1	.	TGTGCCAGCAGCCAGGCATACAACACTGAAGCTTTCTTT	CASSQAYNTEAFF
.	TRBV28	TRBJ2-1	TRBD1	TGTGCCAGCAGTTGGACAGGGGGCGAGCAGTTCTTC	CASSWTGGEQFF
.	TRBV5-6	TRBJ2-6	.	TGTGCCAGCACCACCCCCCCGGGTAGGGCCAACGTCCTGACTTTC	CASTTPPGRANVLTF
.	TRBV2	TRBJ2-5	.	TGTGCCAGCAGTGAAGCCTACCAAGAGACCCAGTACTTC	CASSEAYQETQYF
.	TRBV4-1	TRBJ2-2	TRBD2	TGCGCCAGCAGCCAGGTTAGCGGGAGTATAGCCGGGGAGCTGTTTTTT	CASSQVSGSIAGELFF
.	TRBV6-5	TRBJ1-1	.	TGTGCCAGCAGAAGACAGGCCCGTGAAGCTTTCTTT	CASRRQAREAFF
.	TRBV5-8	TRBJ2-6	.	TGTGCCAGCAGCTTGACAGGGTATACTGGGGCCAACGTCCTGACTTTC	CASSLTGYTGANVLTF
.	TRBV6-4	TRBJ2-2	TRBD1	TGTGCCAGCAGTGACTCAAGGGGGCCAGGGGAGCTGTTTTTT	CASSDSRGPGELFF
.	TRBV7-9	TRBJ1-1	.	TGTGCCAGCGCTCAGGCGTTGAACACTGAAGCTTTCTTT	CASAQALNTEAFF
.	TRBV6-6	TRBJ2-7	TRBD2	TGTGCCAGCGCCCTCGGGAGGAGAAACGAGCAGTACTTC	CASALGRRNEQYF
.	TRBV2	TRBJ2-7	TRBD2	TGTGCCAGCAATCTAGCGGGGCCATCCTACGAGCAGTACTTC	CASNLAGPSYEQYF
.	TRBV6-5	TRBJ1-1	.	TGTGCCAGCAGTTACTCGGGGAGGAACACTGAAGCTTTCTTT	CASSYSGRNTEAFF
.	TRBV28	TRBJ2-7	.	TGTGCCAGCAGTTTAAGGGGGGGTCGCTACGAGCAGTACTTC	CASSLRGGRYEQYF
.	TRBV11-2	TRBJ2-7	.	TGTGCCAGCAGCTTAGTTCTAGCCGGCTTTCACATGCCCTCCTACGAGCAGTACTTC	CASSLVLAGFHMPSYEQYF
.	TRBV9	TRBJ1-2	.	TGTGCCAGCAGCGGGGGGGGACCGTACACCTTC	CASSGGGPYTF
.	TRBV7-9	TRBJ2-3	TRBD2	TGTGCCAGCAGCTTAGGACTTGAGACTAGCGGGAGTGATACGCAGTATTTT	CASSLGLETSGSDTQYF
.	TRBV6-5	TRBJ1-2	.	TGTGCCAGCAGTTCCCCTTTAGGCTACACCTTC	CASSSPLGYTF
once	TRBV4-3	TRBJ1-1	TRBD1	TGCGCCAGCAGCCAAGAAAGTCAGGGGGCGGCCGCTTTCTTT	CASSQESQGAAAFF
.	TRBV30	TRBJ1-2	.	TGTGCCTGGTACGGGGTTGGCTACACCTTC	CAWYGVGYTF
.	TRBV4-1	TRBJ2-3	TRBD2	TGCGCCAGCAGCGTTCGAGCGGGAGCAACAGATACGCAGTATTTT	CASSVRAGATDTQYF
.	TRBV14	TRBJ1-2	.	TGTGCCAGCAGCCAAGTTTTATTCCGGGAACCTAGAAACTATGGCTACACCTTC	CASSQVLFREPRNYGYTF
.	TRBV10-3	TRBJ2-1	TRBD2	TGTGCCATCAGTGTCACTAGCGGGAGCTCTCACAATGAGCAGTTCTTC	CAISVTSGSSHNEQFF
few	TRBV5-6	TRBJ1-3	.	TGTGCCAGCAGCTACCAAACAGGGATTGGAAACACCATATATTTT	CASSYQTGIGNTIYF
.	TRBV5-4	TRBJ1-5	TRBD1	TGTGCCAGCAGCAGGGGGACAGACAATCAGCCCCAGCATTTT	CASSRGTDNQPQHF
.	TRBV19	TRBJ1-1	.	TGTGCCAGTAGTATTGGGGGCCTCACTGAAGCTTTCTTT	CASSIGGLTEAFF
.	TRBV9	TRBJ2-5	TRBD2	TGTGCCAGCACTAGAGCGGGAGGGTATGAGACCCAGTACTTC	CASTRAGGYETQYF
.	TRBV29-1	TRBJ2-5	TRBD1	TGCAGCGTGAGAATGACAGGGGAAGAGACCCAGTACTTC	CSVRMTGEETQYF
.	TRBV2	TRBJ1-2	.	TGTGCCAGCAGTGAAGCTCGGGGTACAAAGGAGTACACCTTC	CASSEARGTKEYTF
.	TRBV7-9	TRBJ2-3	TRBD1	TGTGCCAGCAGCCGCCTGACAGGGGGGGACGCAGATACGCAGTATTTT	CASSRLTGGDADTQYF
.	TRBV6-1	TRBJ1-5	.	TGTGCCAGCAGTGAACTATGGGGAGATCAGCCCCAGCATTTT	CASSELWGDQPQHF
once	TRBV19	TRBJ1-1	.	TGTGCCAGTAGTGACTACACCCCAAGGAACACTGAAGCTTTCTTT	CASSDYTPRNTEAFF
.	TRBV21-1	TRBJ2-7	.	TGTGCCAGCAGCATTGGACACCCGCCTTCCTACGAGCAGTACTTC	CASSIGHPPSYEQYF
.	TRBV30	TRBJ1-1	.	TGTGCCTGGAGTATGGCGGTGAACACTGAAGCTTTCTTT	CAWSMAVNTEAFF
.	TRBV19	TRBJ1-4	.	TGTGCCAGTAGTCTCGGGAGTGAAAAACTGTTTTTT	CASSLGSEKLFF
.	TRBV6-5	TRBJ1-2	.	TGTGCCAGCAGTTCGCTACCACTAGATGCCTATGGCTACACCTTC	CASSSLPLDAYGYTF
few	TRBV5-8	TRBJ1-1	.	TGTGCCAGCAGCTTGACCAGGGTATGGAACACTGAAGCTTTCTTT	CASSLTRVWNTEAFF
.	TRBV30	TRBJ2-5	.	TGTGCCTACGGGTCAGCGGGGACCCAGTACTTC	CAYGSAGTQYF
.	TRBV7-6	TRBJ1-2	TRBD1	TGTGCCAGCAGCTTTGGACAGGGAGACGGCTACACCTTC	CASSFGQGDGYTF
.	TRBV7-9	TRBJ1-4	.	TGTGCCAGCAGCTCGGCGATCGGGATAGCTAATGAAAAACTGTTTTTT	CASSSAIGIANEKLFF
.	TRBV4-3	TRBJ2-1	.	TGCGCCAGCAGCCAAGAAGCGGACAGCCTTTACAATGAGCAGTTCTTC	CASSQEADSLYNEQFF
.	TRBV5-6	TRBJ1-1	.	TGTGCCAGCAGCTCCAGCCTGGCCCGAGGAGCTTTCTTT	CASSSSLARGAFF
.	TRBV5-1	TRBJ2-3	.	TGCGCCAGCAGCTTTTCAGGATGGAAGACAGATACGCAGTATTTT	CASSFSGWKTDTQYF
.	TRBV5-4	TRBJ2-4	TRBD2	TGTGCCAGCAGCAGCGGACTAGCTGAAAACATTCAGTACTTC	CASSSGLAENIQYF
.	TRBV6-5	TRBJ1-5	.	TGTGCCAGCAGTTACTCGTCAGTTGATCAGCCCCAGCATTTT	CASSYSSVDQPQHF
.	TRBV19	TRBJ1-1	TRBD1	TGTGCCAGTCTTCTCCCGGGACAGGGGAACACTGAAGCTTTCTTT	CASLLPGQGNTEAFF
.	TRBV6-6	TRBJ2-7	TRBD2	TGTGCCAGCACCCAGGGACTAGCGGGATTCGGCTACGAGCAGTACTTC	CASTQGLAGFGYEQYF